This record concerns one T cell receptor beta chain sequence. Its antigen is as yet unknown. The sample is drawn from a study of shared clonotypes between healthy human individuals. Whole-study findings and limits: Naive subsets typically showed greater estimated richness than memory subsets.

The assay was run at deep level. Data came from immunoSEQ multiplex PCR; TCRdb stores just in-frame clones and leaves some out. The sample includes around 1.5 million clones, about 98% of them seen just once. This CDR3 has 17 amino acids. V was shortened by 7 bases and J by 4 bases, with 26 bases between the two germline ends. The germline gives CDR1 SQVTM, CDR2 ANQGSEA. What was sequenced was naive CD4+ T cells sorted from blood. Subset meaning: CD45RA+ positively selected. The V gene is TRBV29-1, the J gene TRBJ1-5; possibly TRBD1 for D (5 bases). The TCR sequence derives from a man aged 25 to 40 in good health. The CDR3, as DNA: TGCAGCGCCGCCGGGACCCCCGGACAAGACTCGAATCAGCCCCAGCATTTT. It codes for CSAAGTPGQDSNQPQHF.